These 21 T cell receptor beta chains originate from one sample sequenced in a study of blood T cell repertoires in COVID-19. Only in-frame clones appear in the TCRdb table, and some are missing; sequencing was by immunoSEQ multiplex PCR. The sample lists 200,000 to 250,000 clones; approximately 86% were seen once. Sequencing input: peripheral blood. The receptors derive from a woman aged 45-59 years with COVID-19, enrolled during active disease.

CDR3 sequence reads: CASSYPPRTGIGGYTF. The CDR3 bases are TGTGCCAGCAGTTACCCTCCCCGGACAGGGATCGGCGGCTACACCTTC. V and J are TRBV6-6 and TRBJ1-2; TRBD1 matches 8 bases. The CDR3 covers 16 residues. The germline V gene has CDR1 MNHNY and CDR2 SVGAGI (reference sequence). Trimming removed 2 bases from V and 8 bases from J; junction bases left unmatched: 13.

This clone was observed once. This chain uses TRBV2 with TRBJ2-3; a possible D gene is TRBD2 (7 bases). Trimming took off 2 bases at V and 5 bases at J, with 11 bases between the two ends. The CDR3 totals 14 residues. Germline CDR1 is SNHLY and CDR2 is FYNNEI. CDR3 coding DNA: TGTGCCAGCAGTGAATTGGGGGGGCAAGATACGCAGTATTTT. Translating it yields CASSELGGQDTQYF.

The rearrangement joins TRBV5-1 to TRBJ1-3; possibly TRBD1 for D (5 bases). Trimming left V 1 base short and J 2 bases short, with 16 bases between. This CDR3 is 17 amino acids long. Germline loops: CDR1 SGHRS, CDR2 YFSETQ. The CDR3 loop reads CASSLRGVSGAGNTIYF. The CDR3 nucleotides are TGCGCCAGCAGCTTGCGGGGGGTTTCGGGCGCTGGAAACACCATATATTTT.

The chain uses TRBV7-8 and TRBJ2-1, with 9 nucleotides matching TRBD1. V trimming: 2 bases; J trimming: 4 bases; junction bases outside the gene matches: 18. In germline, CDR1 is SGHVS, CDR2 FQNEAQ. CDR3 length: 20 amino acids. CDR3 sequence (DNA): TGTGCCAGCAGCTTATGGGACAGGGATACTCCTCTACTACTTTACAATGAGCAGTTCTTC. This gives the protein CASSLWDRDTPLLLYNEQFF.

The genes are TRBV18 and TRBJ2-5; tentatively, D is TRBD2 (6 bases). Germline CDR1 and CDR2: KGHSH and LQKENI. The CDR3 totals 15 residues. The germline V and J ends were trimmed by 4 bases and 5 bases, with 17 bases remaining between them. CDR3 region: CASSRSGVLGETQYF. The DNA of the CDR3 is TGTGCCAGCTCACGGTCGGGAGTCCTTGGGGAGACCCAGTACTTC. Drawing the rest from reference TRBV18 and TRBJ2-5, the complete variable domain is NAGVMQNPRHLVRRRGQEARLRCSPMKGHSHVYWYRQLPEEGLKFMVYLQKENIIDESGMPKERFSAEFPKEGPSILRIQQVVRGDSAAYFCASSRSGVLGETQYFGPGTRLLVL.

This clone appeared once. The gene calls are TRBV19 and TRBJ2-1; D is possibly TRBD2 (6 bases). Germline V gene lookup returns CDR1 LNHDA and CDR2 SQIVND (reference sequence). The CDR3 length is 15 residues. V shed 4 bases and J shed 0 bases, with 10 bases lying between them. The chain's CDR3 is CASSSGASSYNEQFF. The CDR3 DNA reads TGTGCCAGTAGTAGCGGGGCGAGCTCCTACAATGAGCAGTTCTTC.

The chain is built from TRBV30 and TRBJ1-1; 9 positions match TRBD1. The CDR3 contains 14 residues. V lost 2 bases, J lost 8 bases, and 9 bases stayed unmatched. Looked up from germline, CDR1 is GTSNPN and CDR2 is SVGIG (reference sequence). The CDR3, as DNA: TGTGCCTGGAGTCCTGGACAGGGGAAGAGGGAAGCTTTCTTT. The encoded protein is CAWSPGQGKREAFF.

This chain joins TRBV30 and TRBJ1-5; 9 bases agree with TRBD1. The trim removed 2 bases at V and 13 bases at J, leaving 9 bases unmatched. The CDR3 runs to 13 residues. The V gene's germline CDR1 is GTSNPN and CDR2 SVGIG (reference sequence). CDR3 region: CAWSLDRGGSQHF. The CDR3 bases are TGTGCCTGGAGTCTGGACAGGGGTGGTTCTCAGCATTTT.

The J gene is TRBJ2-1, the V gene TRBV19; tentatively, D is TRBD2 (6 bases). The CDR3 runs to 16 residues. Germline V gene sequence: CDR1 LNHDA, CDR2 SQIVND (reference sequence). V gave up 7 bases and J gave up 0 bases, with 16 bases separating them. The CDR3 reads CASTQTGGSSYNEQFF. In DNA form, the CDR3 reads TGTGCCAGTACCCAAACTGGAGGGAGCTCCTACAATGAGCAGTTCTTC.

This rearrangement joins TRBV19 to TRBJ1-5; 11 bases match TRBD1. CDR3 size: 13 residues. With V trimmed by 9 bases and J by 5 bases, 3 bases remained unmatched. CDR1 and CDR2 (germline): LNHDA, SQIVND (reference sequence). The DNA for the CDR3 is TGTGCCAGCCGGGGACAGGGGGATCAGCCCCAGCATTTT. Amino acids: CASRGQGDQPQHF. The variable domain in full, completed from reference TRBV19 and TRBJ1-5, reads DGGITQSPKYLFRKEGQNVTLSCEQNLNHDAMYWYRQDPGQGLRLIYYSQIVNDFQKGDIAEGYSVSREKKESFPLTVTSAQKNPTAFYLCASRGQGDQPQHFGDGTRLSIL.

The J gene is TRBJ2-2, the V gene TRBV20-1; TRBD2 might be the D (5 bases). The CDR3 runs to 14 residues. Per the germline V gene, CDR1 is DFQATT and CDR2 is SNEGSKA (reference sequence). The V gene lost 3 bases and the J gene lost 6 bases, with 14 bases spanning the gap. The CDR3 sequence: CSASKPGWPGELFF. CDR3 DNA sequence: TGCAGTGCTAGTAAACCGGGGTGGCCCGGGGAGCTGTTTTTT.

The genes are TRBV4-1 and TRBJ2-6, with 8 bases identical to TRBD1. CDR1 MGHRA and CDR2 YSYEKL come from the germline V gene. The CDR3 consists of 18 residues. V lost 4 bases, J lost 2 bases, and 10 bases stayed unmatched. The CDR3 region has the DNA TGCGCCAGCAGCCTCCTCGGGACAGGCAAAACTGGGGCCAACGTCCTGACTTTC. Protein: CASSLLGTGKTGANVLTF.

The chain has TRBV19 and TRBJ2-1; weak D call: TRBD1 (6 bases). V was pared by 6 bases and J by 3 bases, with 15 bases between. Germline CDR1 and CDR2: LNHDA and SQIVND (reference sequence). The CDR3 totals 15 residues. CDR3 sequence: CASRTGTRVYNEQFF. The CDR3 DNA is TGTGCCAGTAGAACCGGGACACGTGTCTACAATGAGCAGTTCTTC.

The rearrangement joins TRBV5-5 to TRBJ2-7; 10 nucleotides agree with TRBD2. Trimming at V came to 0 bases and at J to 9 bases, leaving 9 bases not matched to a gene. Germline V lookup: CDR1 SGHKS, CDR2 YYEKEE (reference sequence). The CDR3 runs 15 residues. CDR3: CASSLGLAGDVRQYV. CDR3 bases: TGTGCCAGCAGCTTGGGTCTAGCGGGGGACGTGCGGCAGTACGTC.

This chain joins TRBV5-1 and TRBJ2-6; 9 bases agree with TRBD1. V shed 7 bases, J shed 2 bases, and the junction held 13 bases outside the gene matches. Germline V gene lookup returns CDR1 SGHRS and CDR2 YFSETQ. The CDR3 has 18 residues. The CDR3 nucleotides are TGCGCCAGCCGGAAGGAGACAGGGGGTGACCCTGGGGCCAACGTCCTGACTTTC. This sequence encodes CASRKETGGDPGANVLTF. The full variable domain, completed using reference TRBV5-1 and TRBJ2-6, is KAGVTQTPRYLIKTRGQQVTLSCSPISGHRSVSWYQQTPGQGLQFLFEYFSETQRNKGNFPGRFSGRQFSNSRSEMNVSTLELGDSALYLCASRKETGGDPGANVLTFGAGSRLTVL.

The chain links TRBV9 to TRBJ2-5, with TRBD2 identical over 9 bases. V was pared by 0 bases and J by 5 bases, with 8 bases of the junction left unmatched. Germline CDR1 reads SGDLS; CDR2 reads YYNGEE. The CDR3 sequence is 16 residues long. The CDR3 region has the DNA TGTGCCAGCAGCGTAGAAAGCGGGGGGCCATGGGAGACCCAGTACTTC. It translates to CASSVESGGPWETQYF. The complete variable domain, with remaining parts taken from reference TRBV9 and TRBJ2-5, reads DSGVTQTPKHLITATGQRVTLRCSPRSGDLSVYWYQQSLDQGLQFLIQYYNGEERAKGNILERFSAQQFPDLHSELNLSSLELGDSALYFCASSVESGGPWETQYFGPGTRLLVL.

This clone has only a few counts. The chain recombines TRBV5-4 with TRBJ1-6, with 8 bases lining up with TRBD1. V shed 5 bases and J 0 bases; nucleotides not matched to a gene: 4. CDR3 size: 16 residues. Germline CDR1 SGHNT, CDR2 YYREEE (reference sequence). The CDR3 loop is CASRRTGSSYNSPLHF. CDR3 DNA sequence: TGTGCCAGCAGACGGACAGGGAGCTCCTATAATTCACCCCTCCACTTT.

The chain links TRBV19 to TRBJ2-2, with TRBD2 identical over 7 bases. In germline, CDR1 is LNHDA, CDR2 SQIVND (reference sequence). V trimming: 3 bases; J trimming: 6 bases; junction bases outside the gene matches: 10. The length of the CDR3 is 16 residues. The CDR3 coding sequence is TGTGCCAGTAGTATGGGGGTAGGGACTAAACCCGGGGAGCTGTTTTTT. This encodes CASSMGVGTKPGELFF.

This clone was seen repeatedly, ten times or more. The chain uses TRBV5-5 and TRBJ1-2, with 7 bases lining up with TRBD1. The V and J ends lost 4 bases and 0 bases, in that order; junction bases with no gene match: 6. The length of the CDR3 is 15 residues. Germline V gives CDR1 SGHKS, CDR2 YYEKEE (reference sequence). The CDR3 region is CASSPSGTANYGYTF. DNA of the CDR3: TGTGCCAGCAGCCCCTCTGGGACAGCTAACTATGGCTACACCTTC.

A word on this clone: Other DNA sequences in this specimen translate into the identical CDR3. The genes are TRBV11-3 and TRBJ2-3, with a possible D match to TRBD2 (6 bases). V was shortened by 1 base and J by 0 bases, with 8 bases between the two germline ends. Germline CDR1 is SGHNT and CDR2 is YENEEA. The CDR3 is 15 residues long. The CDR3 nucleotides are TGTGCCAGCAGCTTAGGGGGGACTAGCACAGATACGCAGTATTTT. The encoded protein is CASSLGGTSTDTQYF.

The rearrangement joins TRBV11-2 to TRBJ2-1; 9 positions agree with TRBD2. The CDR3 is 15 residues long. From germline, CDR1 is SGHAT and CDR2 FQNNGV. V shed 1 base, J shed 8 bases, and the junction held 6 bases outside the gene matches. The CDR3 DNA follows: TGTGCCAGCAGCTTAGTGGGCGGGGGGGCCCATGAGCAGTTCTTC. This translates into CASSLVGGGAHEQFF.